This TCR beta chain was sequenced in a study of T cell responses to AZD1222 COVID-19 vaccine. Study findings and constraints: CD4 TCRs linked to vaccination spanned spike, dominating at 160-218 and 743-854. Clonal diversity was possibly underestimated, and white British individuals and females predominated among donors. Unmutated variant regions are reportedly the target of nearly half of TCRs that are spike-specific.

Analysis merged second doses at about 4 or about 12 weeks. Using immunoSEQ multiplex PCR, the repertoire was profiled, and TCRdb retains in-frame clones only, with some absent. The repertoire holds just under 35,000 clones, about nine tenths seen once, with approximately 10% in the top ten. In this sample, this clone turned up a few times. Antigen unknown. The DNA is left out, because the CDR3 cannot be placed on it with certainty; the CDR3 is given as TCRdb lists it. The CDR3 is 13 amino acids long, termini counted. The germline V gene has CDR1 LNHDA and CDR2 SQIVND (reference sequence). This sequence originates from an adult who received the AZD1222 COVID-19 vaccine. Sequencing was performed on peripheral blood, taken 28 days after the second AZD1222 dose. The chain couples TRBV19 to TRBJ1-2; TRBD1 is taken as the D call from the table, unchecked against the DNA. The CDR3 loop is CASSFLADYGYTF.